The rows below give T cell receptor beta chains drawn from one sample of a study of cytomegalovirus exposure and HLA in healthy donors. Only in-frame clones appear in the TCRdb table, and some are missing; sequencing was by immunoSEQ multiplex PCR. The sample has over 130,000 clones, 75% to 90% seen once. The sample comprised PBMCs. These receptors were collected from a female donor in good health and CMV-seronegative. CDR3s include the opening cysteine and the closing phenylalanine or tryptophan. Each record gives: clone size, V gene, CDR3 length, D gene, J gene, CDR3 DNA, CDR3 protein. A D gene is named only where the DNA matches it firmly. Part of the rows lack a size; the others show once, few, many or a class for expanded clones.

clone size: NA
V gene: TRBV7-2
CDR3 length: 15
D gene: TRBD2
J gene: TRBJ2-7
CDR3 DNA: TGTGCCAGCAGCTTAGAGGGACTAGCGGGGGCCGAGCAGTACTTC
CDR3 protein: CASSLEGLAGAEQYF

clone size: NA
V gene: TRBV5-1
CDR3 length: 16
D gene: NA
J gene: TRBJ1-4
CDR3 DNA: TGCGCCAGCAGCCGGGAAGGGCCCGCAACTAATGAAAAACTGTTTTTT
CDR3 protein: CASSREGPATNEKLFF

clone size: NA
V gene: TRBV28
CDR3 length: 16
D gene: TRBD1
J gene: TRBJ1-1
CDR3 DNA: TGTGCCAGCAGCCCCACAGGGGGCGGGGTGAACACTGAAGCTTTCTTT
CDR3 protein: CASSPTGGGVNTEAFF

clone size: NA
V gene: TRBV2
CDR3 length: 12
D gene: NA
J gene: TRBJ2-3
CDR3 DNA: TGTGCCATCCGGACTCGAGCAGATACGCAGTATTTT
CDR3 protein: CAIRTRADTQYF

clone size: NA
V gene: TRBV6-5
CDR3 length: 15
D gene: TRBD1
J gene: TRBJ1-1
CDR3 DNA: TGTGCCAGCAAGCCAAACAGGGGGGATCATGGTGAAGCTTTCTTT
CDR3 protein: CASKPNRGDHGEAFF

clone size: NA
V gene: TRBV27
CDR3 length: 14
D gene: NA
J gene: TRBJ2-7
CDR3 DNA: TGTGCCAGCACCGCCTACCCCGGGGCCTACGAGCAGTACTTC
CDR3 protein: CASTAYPGAYEQYF

clone size: NA
V gene: TRBV19
CDR3 length: 13
D gene: NA
J gene: TRBJ1-5
CDR3 DNA: TGTGCCAGTACCTCAGTGGTCAATCAGCCCCAGCATTTT
CDR3 protein: CASTSVVNQPQHF

clone size: NA
V gene: TRBV19
CDR3 length: 15
D gene: NA
J gene: TRBJ2-3
CDR3 DNA: TGTGCCAGTCGCCTTGGGCTCAGGGGAACAGATACGCAGTATTTT
CDR3 protein: CASRLGLRGTDTQYF

clone size: NA
V gene: TRBV10-3
CDR3 length: 16
D gene: NA
J gene: TRBJ1-4
CDR3 DNA: TGTGCCATCAGTGATACCGACAGCTCAACTAATGAAAAACTGTTTTTT
CDR3 protein: CAISDTDSSTNEKLFF

clone size: NA
V gene: TRBV6-5
CDR3 length: 15
D gene: TRBD1
J gene: TRBJ2-7
CDR3 DNA: TGTGCCAGCAGCACCCCGAGGGACAGGCCCTACGAGCAGTACTTC
CDR3 protein: CASSTPRDRPYEQYF

clone size: NA
V gene: TRBV2
CDR3 length: 13
D gene: NA
J gene: TRBJ2-5
CDR3 DNA: TGTGCCATCCTGGGACTTCCCCAAGAGACCCAGTACTTC
CDR3 protein: CAILGLPQETQYF

clone size: few
V gene: TRBV11-2
CDR3 length: 18
D gene: TRBD2
J gene: TRBJ2-5
CDR3 DNA: TGTGCCAGCAGCTTAGGTCCGATGACTAGCGGGAGGCAAGAGACCCAGTACTTC
CDR3 protein: CASSLGPMTSGRQETQYF

clone size: NA
V gene: TRBV5-3
CDR3 length: 15
D gene: NA
J gene: TRBJ1-3
CDR3 DNA: TGTGCCAGAAGCTGCCTAAGCCCTAGGGGAAACACCATATATTTT
CDR3 protein: CARSCLSPRGNTIYF

clone size: few
V gene: TRBV7-3
CDR3 length: 14
D gene: TRBD1
J gene: TRBJ1-5
CDR3 DNA: TGTGCCAGCAGCTCTACAGGGGGCGATCAGCCCCAGCATTTT
CDR3 protein: CASSSTGGDQPQHF

clone size: NA
V gene: TRBV5-1
CDR3 length: 13
D gene: TRBD1
J gene: TRBJ1-1
CDR3 DNA: TGCGCCAGCAGCTTGGCAGGGGGACCTGAAGCTTTCTTT
CDR3 protein: CASSLAGGPEAFF

clone size: once
V gene: TRBV5-4
CDR3 length: 15
D gene: TRBD1
J gene: TRBJ1-2
CDR3 DNA: TGTGCCAGCAGCTTGGAACAGGGGATTTATTACGGCTACACCTTC
CDR3 protein: CASSLEQGIYYGYTF

clone size: NA
V gene: TRBV5-1
CDR3 length: 16
D gene: TRBD1
J gene: TRBJ2-2
CDR3 DNA: TGCGCCAGCAGCTCCCAACCGACAGGGGACACCGGGGAGCTGTTTTTT
CDR3 protein: CASSSQPTGDTGELFF

clone size: NA
V gene: TRBV19
CDR3 length: 17
D gene: TRBD1
J gene: TRBJ2-1
CDR3 DNA: TGTGCCAGTAGTGGGACAGGGGGCCATAGAATTTACAATGAGCAGTTCTTC
CDR3 protein: CASSGTGGHRIYNEQFF

clone size: NA
V gene: TRBV27
CDR3 length: 15
D gene: TRBD2
J gene: TRBJ2-7
CDR3 DNA: TGTGCCAGCAGTTTGGCCGGGACTAGCGCTACCGAGCAGTACTTC
CDR3 protein: CASSLAGTSATEQYF

clone size: few
V gene: TRBV11-2
CDR3 length: 14
D gene: TRBD2
J gene: TRBJ2-7
CDR3 DNA: TGTGCCAGCAGCTTAACTAGCGCGTGGGGCGAGCAGTACTTC
CDR3 protein: CASSLTSAWGEQYF

clone size: NA
V gene: TRBV7-9
CDR3 length: 15
D gene: TRBD1
J gene: TRBJ2-3
CDR3 DNA: TGTGCCAGCAGTCGGGACAGATCGAAACAAGATACGCAGTATTTT
CDR3 protein: CASSRDRSKQDTQYF

clone size: few
V gene: TRBV7-9
CDR3 length: 15
D gene: NA
J gene: TRBJ1-3
CDR3 DNA: TGTGCCAGCAGCTTAGTGGCAGGGGCTGGAAACACCATATATTTT
CDR3 protein: CASSLVAGAGNTIYF

clone size: NA
V gene: TRBV6-4
CDR3 length: 14
D gene: NA
J gene: TRBJ2-3
CDR3 DNA: TGTGCCAGCAGTGACTCTACTAGCACAGATACGCAGTATTTT
CDR3 protein: CASSDSTSTDTQYF

clone size: once
V gene: TRBV30
CDR3 length: 16
D gene: NA
J gene: TRBJ1-5
CDR3 DNA: TGTGCCTGGAGTGTACAGGTTTGGGCGGGCAATCAGCCCCAGCATTTT
CDR3 protein: CAWSVQVWAGNQPQHF

clone size: NA
V gene: TRBV5-1
CDR3 length: 15
D gene: NA
J gene: TRBJ1-2
CDR3 DNA: TGCGCCAGCAGCTTGACGGACGGGGGTTCCTATGGCTACACCTTC
CDR3 protein: CASSLTDGGSYGYTF

clone size: NA
V gene: TRBV5-1
CDR3 length: 17
D gene: TRBD2
J gene: TRBJ2-2
CDR3 DNA: TGCGCCAGCAGCTTGGTTGTAGCGGGCCCGAACACCGGGGAGCTGTTTTTT
CDR3 protein: CASSLVVAGPNTGELFF

clone size: NA
V gene: TRBV29-1
CDR3 length: 13
D gene: NA
J gene: TRBJ2-7
CDR3 DNA: TGCAGCGTTCAATACAGGGATGACAGCGAGCAGTACTTC
CDR3 protein: CSVQYRDDSEQYF

clone size: NA
V gene: TRBV13
CDR3 length: 16
D gene: TRBD1
J gene: TRBJ2-7
CDR3 DNA: TGTGCCAGCAGCTTAGGAGGACAGGGTCGATCCTACGAGCAGTACTTC
CDR3 protein: CASSLGGQGRSYEQYF

clone size: few
V gene: TRBV29-1
CDR3 length: 15
D gene: NA
J gene: TRBJ1-5
CDR3 DNA: TGCAGCGTTGGGCAGGGGACGGGAAGCAATCAGCCGCAGCATTTT
CDR3 protein: CSVGQGTGSNQPQHF

clone size: NA
V gene: TRBV15
CDR3 length: 15
D gene: NA
J gene: TRBJ2-5
CDR3 DNA: TGTGCCACCAGCAGAGGAGGGACTTTACAAGAGACCCAGTACTTC
CDR3 protein: CATSRGGTLQETQYF

clone size: NA
V gene: TRBV27
CDR3 length: 16
D gene: TRBD1
J gene: TRBJ1-5
CDR3 DNA: TGTGCCAGCAGTCCCTGGACAGGGCAGTCAAATCAGCCCCAGCATTTT
CDR3 protein: CASSPWTGQSNQPQHF

clone size: NA
V gene: TRBV28
CDR3 length: 16
D gene: NA
J gene: TRBJ2-1
CDR3 DNA: TGTGCCAGCAGTTTTGGTGGGGCGAGTTTTTACAATGAGCAGTTCTTC
CDR3 protein: CASSFGGASFYNEQFF

clone size: few
V gene: TRBV6-1
CDR3 length: 13
D gene: TRBD1
J gene: TRBJ2-1
CDR3 DNA: TGTGCCAGCAGTGGAAGGGGACAGGGTGAGCAGTTCTTC
CDR3 protein: CASSGRGQGEQFF

clone size: NA
V gene: TRBV30
CDR3 length: 15
D gene: TRBD2
J gene: TRBJ2-3
CDR3 DNA: TGTGCCTGGAGTGGACTAGCGGGAGGAGCAGATACGCAGTATTTT
CDR3 protein: CAWSGLAGGADTQYF

clone size: NA
V gene: TRBV30
CDR3 length: 14
D gene: TRBD2
J gene: TRBJ2-1
CDR3 DNA: TGTGCCTGGAGTCCGGGACTAGACTTTCAGGGGTGGTTCTTC
CDR3 protein: CAWSPGLDFQGWFF

clone size: NA
V gene: TRBV6-5
CDR3 length: 15
D gene: NA
J gene: TRBJ2-3
CDR3 DNA: TGTGCCAGCAGTTACCTGAGTGGGACTGAGGATACGCAGTATTTT
CDR3 protein: CASSYLSGTEDTQYF

clone size: NA
V gene: TRBV5-1
CDR3 length: 15
D gene: TRBD1
J gene: TRBJ1-1
CDR3 DNA: TGCGCCAGCAGCTCGATAGGGGGCGAGGGCACTGAAGCTTTCTTT
CDR3 protein: CASSSIGGEGTEAFF

clone size: NA
V gene: TRBV6-5
CDR3 length: 15
D gene: TRBD1
J gene: TRBJ1-5
CDR3 DNA: TGTGCCAGCAGTAACGACAGGGGTAGCAATCAGCCCCAGCATTTT
CDR3 protein: CASSNDRGSNQPQHF

clone size: NA
V gene: TRBV28
CDR3 length: 14
D gene: NA
J gene: TRBJ2-7
CDR3 DNA: TGTGCCAGCAGTTTTAGGGGCAGTCGGGACGAGCAGTACTTC
CDR3 protein: CASSFRGSRDEQYF

clone size: NA
V gene: TRBV6-6
CDR3 length: 15
D gene: TRBD2
J gene: TRBJ2-7
CDR3 DNA: TGTGCCAGCACGGATGGGCTAGCGGACTCTTCCGAGCAGTACTTC
CDR3 protein: CASTDGLADSSEQYF

clone size: NA
V gene: TRBV29-1
CDR3 length: 12
D gene: NA
J gene: TRBJ1-1
CDR3 DNA: TGCAGTGTTGAGGGGGGTGTAACTGAAGCTTTCTTT
CDR3 protein: CSVEGGVTEAFF

clone size: NA
V gene: TRBV28
CDR3 length: 20
D gene: TRBD2
J gene: TRBJ2-4
CDR3 DNA: TGTGCCAGCAGTTCCACCCCTAGCGGGAGAAGTTTCGGGTCCAAAAACATTCAGTACTTC
CDR3 protein: CASSSTPSGRSFGSKNIQYF

clone size: once
V gene: TRBV7-9
CDR3 length: 17
D gene: NA
J gene: TRBJ2-5
CDR3 DNA: TGTGCCAGCAGCTTAGAAGATGGTGGTGCGGTCCAAGAGACCCAGTACTTC
CDR3 protein: CASSLEDGGAVQETQYF

clone size: NA
V gene: TRBV5-5
CDR3 length: 15
D gene: NA
J gene: TRBJ1-1
CDR3 DNA: TGTGCCAGCAGCTCGTATGGATTACAGGAAGGGTCAGCTTTCTTT
CDR3 protein: CASSSYGLQEGSAFF

clone size: NA
V gene: TRBV30
CDR3 length: 12
D gene: NA
J gene: TRBJ1-2
CDR3 DNA: TGTGCCTGGAGTGTTCAGGGTTATGGCTACACCTTC
CDR3 protein: CAWSVQGYGYTF

clone size: NA
V gene: TRBV20-1
CDR3 length: 11
D gene: NA
J gene: TRBJ2-3
CDR3 DNA: TGCAGTGCTTCAAGCACAGATACGCAGTATTTT
CDR3 protein: CSASSTDTQYF

clone size: NA
V gene: TRBV28
CDR3 length: 12
D gene: NA
J gene: TRBJ1-3
CDR3 DNA: TGTGCCAGCAGCACGGGGGGAAACACCATATATTTT
CDR3 protein: CASSTGGNTIYF

clone size: NA
V gene: TRBV4-1
CDR3 length: 16
D gene: NA
J gene: TRBJ2-5
CDR3 DNA: TGCGCCAGCAGCCAAACGGGTCTCAGGGGCATAAAGACCCAGTACTTC
CDR3 protein: CASSQTGLRGIKTQYF

clone size: NA
V gene: TRBV5-1
CDR3 length: 15
D gene: NA
J gene: TRBJ1-1
CDR3 DNA: TGCGCCAGCAGCTTGGCTGAGGATCTCCGAACTGAAGCTTTCTTT
CDR3 protein: CASSLAEDLRTEAFF

clone size: few
V gene: TRBV5-6
CDR3 length: 14
D gene: NA
J gene: TRBJ2-2
CDR3 DNA: TGTGCCAGCACTGGGTACCAGGACACCGGGGAGCTGTTTTTT
CDR3 protein: CASTGYQDTGELFF

clone size: NA
V gene: TRBV6-1
CDR3 length: 14
D gene: NA
J gene: TRBJ2-7
CDR3 DNA: TGTGCCAGCAGTGAACTTGACGGGAGTTTAGAGCAGTACTTC
CDR3 protein: CASSELDGSLEQYF

clone size: NA
V gene: TRBV4-2
CDR3 length: 13
D gene: NA
J gene: TRBJ2-3
CDR3 DNA: TGTGCCAGCAGCCAAGGCGCGGCAGATACGCAGTATTTT
CDR3 protein: CASSQGAADTQYF

clone size: few
V gene: TRBV2
CDR3 length: 14
D gene: NA
J gene: TRBJ2-3
CDR3 DNA: TGTGCCAGCAGTGAGGCAGGGTGGACAGATACGCAGTATTTT
CDR3 protein: CASSEAGWTDTQYF

clone size: NA
V gene: TRBV6-5
CDR3 length: 15
D gene: TRBD1
J gene: TRBJ1-5
CDR3 DNA: TGTGCCAGCAGTTTCGGACAGGGGGTAGGTCAGCCCCAGCATTTT
CDR3 protein: CASSFGQGVGQPQHF

clone size: few
V gene: TRBV28
CDR3 length: 16
D gene: TRBD2
J gene: TRBJ2-5
CDR3 DNA: TGTGCCAGCAGCTCGACCTCTCTAGCGGGAGATGAGACCCAGTACTTC
CDR3 protein: CASSSTSLAGDETQYF

clone size: NA
V gene: TRBV6-6
CDR3 length: 13
D gene: NA
J gene: TRBJ1-1
CDR3 DNA: TGTGCCAGCAAGGGGGGGTTGAACACTGAAGCTTTCTTT
CDR3 protein: CASKGGLNTEAFF

clone size: NA
V gene: TRBV4-1
CDR3 length: 16
D gene: TRBD2
J gene: TRBJ2-1
CDR3 DNA: TGCGCCAGCAGCCAAGGGTTAGCGGGAGTCACAATTGAGCAGTTCTTC
CDR3 protein: CASSQGLAGVTIEQFF

clone size: NA
V gene: TRBV27
CDR3 length: 14
D gene: TRBD1
J gene: TRBJ1-4
CDR3 DNA: TGTGCCAGCAGCCCAGGGACAGTGAGGGAAAAACTGTTTTTT
CDR3 protein: CASSPGTVREKLFF

clone size: NA
V gene: TRBV15
CDR3 length: 18
D gene: TRBD1
J gene: TRBJ2-1
CDR3 DNA: TGTGCCACCAGCAGAGCGGGTCGCTGGACAGGGGCTTACAATGAGCAGTTCTTC
CDR3 protein: CATSRAGRWTGAYNEQFF